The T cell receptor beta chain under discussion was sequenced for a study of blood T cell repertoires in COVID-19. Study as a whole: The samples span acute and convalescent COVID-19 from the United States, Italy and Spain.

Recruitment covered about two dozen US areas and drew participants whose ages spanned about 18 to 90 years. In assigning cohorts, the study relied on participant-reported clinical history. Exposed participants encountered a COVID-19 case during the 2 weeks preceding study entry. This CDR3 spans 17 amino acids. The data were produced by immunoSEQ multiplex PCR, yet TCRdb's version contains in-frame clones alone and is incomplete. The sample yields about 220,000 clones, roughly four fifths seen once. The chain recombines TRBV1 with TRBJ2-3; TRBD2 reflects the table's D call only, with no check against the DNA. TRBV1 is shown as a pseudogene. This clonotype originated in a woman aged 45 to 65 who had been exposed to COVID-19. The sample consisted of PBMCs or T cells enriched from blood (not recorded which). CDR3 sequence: CTSSPGLAGDLTDTQYF. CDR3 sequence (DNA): TGCACCAGCAGCCCGGGACTAGCGGGGGACCTCACAGATACGCAGTATTTT.